These 5 T cell receptor beta chains came from one sample sequenced in a study of monozygotic twins with inflammatory bowel disease. One entry per CDR3 protein, without DNA, is what TCRdb gives after re-calling the 5' RACE reads. This table holds approximately 400,000 distinct CDR3 sequences. Material: blood. The source of these receptors is a human donor with ulcerative colitis or Crohn's disease, or a healthy co-twin of an affected twin (not recorded which).

V and J are TRBV28 and TRBJ2-1; TCRdb's D gene call, TRBD1, goes unchecked for lack of DNA. CDR1 MDHEN and CDR2 SYDVKM come from the germline V gene. The CDR3 is 15 residues long. CDR3 sequence reads: CASSLTYRGYNEQFF.

V is TRBV10-3 and J is TRBJ1-1; the TCRdb D gene call, TRBD1, has no DNA to confirm it. The germline gives CDR1 ENHRY, CDR2 SYGVKD. This CDR3 region has 15 residues. This CDR3 is CAIGTGGLKNTEAFF.

This rearrangement joins TRBV7-8 to TRBJ2-7; TCRdb outputs TRBD1, but without DNA this stays unchecked. Germline V lookup: CDR1 SGHVS, CDR2 FQNEAQ. The CDR3 is 15 amino acids. The CDR3 sequence: CASSSVPGVSYEQYF.

The rearrangement joins TRBV7-2 to TRBJ1-2; TCRdb outputs TRBD1, but without DNA this stays unchecked. Germline CDR1 reads SGHTA; CDR2 reads FQGNSA. The length of the CDR3 is 15 residues. This CDR3 reads CASSPKPGTAYGYTF.

The chain combines TRBV5-1 with TRBJ2-5; checking the TCRdb D call of TRBD1 is not possible without DNA. CDR3 length: 16 amino acids. The germline CDR1 and CDR2 sequences are SGHRS and YFSETQ. CDR3: CASSSAGERAGETQYF.